The present T cell receptor beta chain was sequenced within a study of blood T cell repertoires in COVID-19. Data came from immunoSEQ multiplex PCR; TCRdb stores just in-frame clones and leaves some out. The repertoire holds 200,000 to 300,000 clones, with 84% as singletons. Sample: peripheral blood. The sequence derives from a man aged 50-59 years with acute or convalescent COVID-19.

The CDR3 DNA reads as TGCGCCAGCAGCTTGAGCGGGAGTCCCCAAGAGACCCAGTACTTC. Its translation: CASSLSGSPQETQYF. This chain joins TRBV5-1 and TRBJ2-5; TRBD2 matches at 8 bases. Germline V gene lookup returns CDR1 SGHRS and CDR2 YFSETQ. The CDR3 spans 15 residues. V trimming: 1 base; J trimming: 1 base; junction bases outside the gene matches: 3. Drawing the rest from reference TRBV5-1 and TRBJ2-5, the complete variable domain is KAGVTQTPRYLIKTRGQQVTLSCSPISGHRSVSWYQQTPGQGLQFLFEYFSETQRNKGNFPGRFSGRQFSNSRSEMNVSTLELGDSALYLCASSLSGSPQETQYFGPGTRLLVL.